The T cell receptor beta chain described here comes from a study of blood T cell repertoires in COVID-19. Clones were sequenced by immunoSEQ multiplex PCR, and TCRdb holds only the in-frame ones, with some missing. The sample shows under 300,000 clones, 88% of them seen only once. The sequenced material came from PBMCs or T cells enriched from blood (not recorded which). This TCR was recovered from a woman aged 25 to 45 who had recovered from COVID-19.

The CDR3 DNA reads as TGTGCCAGCCGCCTTTGGGGGGAGAACACTGAAGCTTTCTTT. Its translation: CASRLWGENTEAFF. The V call is TRBV27, the J call TRBJ1-1; tentative D call: TRBD1 (5 bases). Germline loops: CDR1 MNHEY, CDR2 SMNVEV (reference sequence). The V and J ends lost 8 bases and 1 base respectively, with 14 bases between them. The CDR3 length is 14 residues.